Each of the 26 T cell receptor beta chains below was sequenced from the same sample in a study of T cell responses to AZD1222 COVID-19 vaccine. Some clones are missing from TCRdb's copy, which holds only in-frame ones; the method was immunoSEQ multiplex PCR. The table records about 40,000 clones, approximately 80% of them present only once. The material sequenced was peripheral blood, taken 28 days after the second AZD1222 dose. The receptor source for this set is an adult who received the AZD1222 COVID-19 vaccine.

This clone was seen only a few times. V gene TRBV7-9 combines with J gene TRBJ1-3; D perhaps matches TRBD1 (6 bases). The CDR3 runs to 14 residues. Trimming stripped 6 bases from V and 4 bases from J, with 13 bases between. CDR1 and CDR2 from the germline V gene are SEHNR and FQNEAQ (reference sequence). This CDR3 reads CASRYSGQGNTIYF. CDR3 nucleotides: TGTGCCAGCAGGTATTCGGGACAAGGAAACACCATATATTTT.

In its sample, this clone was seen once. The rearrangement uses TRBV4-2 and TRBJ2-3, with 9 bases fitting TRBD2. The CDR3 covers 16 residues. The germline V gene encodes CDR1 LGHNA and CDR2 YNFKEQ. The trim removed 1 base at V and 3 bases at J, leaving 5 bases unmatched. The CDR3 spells CASSQVLAGKTDTQYF. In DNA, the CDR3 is TGTGCCAGCAGCCAAGTCCTAGCGGGGAAGACAGATACGCAGTATTTT.

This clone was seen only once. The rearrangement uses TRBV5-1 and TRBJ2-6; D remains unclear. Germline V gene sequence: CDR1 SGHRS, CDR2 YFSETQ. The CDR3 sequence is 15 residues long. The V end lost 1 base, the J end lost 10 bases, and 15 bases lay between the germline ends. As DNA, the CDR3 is TGCGCCAGCAGCTTGTCCACCCCGCCCCAAAACGTCCTGACTTTC. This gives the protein CASSLSTPPQNVLTF.

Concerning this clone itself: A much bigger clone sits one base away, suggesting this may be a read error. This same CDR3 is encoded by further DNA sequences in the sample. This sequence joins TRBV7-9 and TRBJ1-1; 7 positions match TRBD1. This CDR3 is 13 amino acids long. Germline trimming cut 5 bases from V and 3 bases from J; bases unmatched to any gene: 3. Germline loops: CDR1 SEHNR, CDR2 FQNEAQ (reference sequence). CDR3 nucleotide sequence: TGTGCCAGCAGCCCCACAGGGGACACTGAAGCTTTCTTT. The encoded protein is CASSPTGDTEAFF. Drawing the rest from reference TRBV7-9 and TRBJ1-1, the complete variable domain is DTGVSQNPRHKITKRGQNVTFRCDPISEHNRLYWYRQTLGQGPEFLTYFQNEAQLEKSRLLSDRFSAERPKGSFSTLEIQRTEQGDSAMYLCASSPTGDTEAFFGQGTRLTVV.

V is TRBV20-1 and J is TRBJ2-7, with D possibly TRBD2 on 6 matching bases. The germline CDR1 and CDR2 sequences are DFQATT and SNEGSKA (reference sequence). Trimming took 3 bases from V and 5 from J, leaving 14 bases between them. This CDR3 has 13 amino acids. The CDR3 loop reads CSASTSPPHEQYF. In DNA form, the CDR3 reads TGCAGTGCTAGTACTAGCCCCCCCCACGAGCAGTACTTC.

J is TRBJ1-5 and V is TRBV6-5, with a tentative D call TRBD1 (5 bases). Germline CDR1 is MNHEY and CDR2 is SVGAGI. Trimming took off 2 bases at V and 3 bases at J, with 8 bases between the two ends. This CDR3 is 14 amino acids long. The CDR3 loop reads CASSYPGSNQPQHF. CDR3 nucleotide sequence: TGTGCCAGCAGTTACCCAGGGTCCAATCAGCCCCAGCATTTT.

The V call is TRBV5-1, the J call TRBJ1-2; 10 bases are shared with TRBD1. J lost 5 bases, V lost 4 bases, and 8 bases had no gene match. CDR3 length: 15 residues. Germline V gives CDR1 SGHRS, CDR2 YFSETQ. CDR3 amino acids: CASSRDRGQGYGYTF. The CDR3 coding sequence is TGCGCCAGCAGCCGTGACAGGGGGCAAGGTTATGGCTACACCTTC.

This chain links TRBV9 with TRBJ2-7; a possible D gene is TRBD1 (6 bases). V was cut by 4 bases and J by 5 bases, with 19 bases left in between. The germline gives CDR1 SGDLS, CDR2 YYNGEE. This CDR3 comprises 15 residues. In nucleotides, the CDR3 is TGTGCCAGCAGCCCAAGAGACAGGCGCCAGGACGAGCAGTACTTC. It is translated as CASSPRDRRQDEQYF.

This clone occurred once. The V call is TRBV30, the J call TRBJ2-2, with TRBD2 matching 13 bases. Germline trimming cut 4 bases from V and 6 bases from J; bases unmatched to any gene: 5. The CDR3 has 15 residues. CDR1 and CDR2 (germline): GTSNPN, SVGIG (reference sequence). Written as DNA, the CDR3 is TGTGCCTGGAACAAAGGACTAGCGGGGGCCGGGGAGCTGTTTTTT. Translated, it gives CAWNKGLAGAGELFF.

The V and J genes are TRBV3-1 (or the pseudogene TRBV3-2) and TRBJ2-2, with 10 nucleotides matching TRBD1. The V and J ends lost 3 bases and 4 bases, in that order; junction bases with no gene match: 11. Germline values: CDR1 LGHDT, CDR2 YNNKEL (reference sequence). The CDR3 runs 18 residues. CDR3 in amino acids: CASSHPRWDRGFTGELFF. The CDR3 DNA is TGTGCCAGCAGCCACCCCCGGTGGGACAGGGGTTTCACCGGGGAGCTGTTTTTT.

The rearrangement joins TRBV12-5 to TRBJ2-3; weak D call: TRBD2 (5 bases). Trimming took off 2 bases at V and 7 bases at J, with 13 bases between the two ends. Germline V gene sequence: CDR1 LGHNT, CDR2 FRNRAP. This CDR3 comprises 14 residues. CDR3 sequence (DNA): TGTGCTAGTGGTTTGCCCTTACTAGATCATACGCAGTATTTT. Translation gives CASGLPLLDHTQYF. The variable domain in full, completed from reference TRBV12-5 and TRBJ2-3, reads DARVTQTPRHKVTEMGQEVTMRCQPILGHNTVFWYRQTMMQGLELLAYFRNRAPLDDSGMPKDRFSAEMPDATLATLKIQPSEPRDSAVYFCASGLPLLDHTQYFGPGTRLTVL.

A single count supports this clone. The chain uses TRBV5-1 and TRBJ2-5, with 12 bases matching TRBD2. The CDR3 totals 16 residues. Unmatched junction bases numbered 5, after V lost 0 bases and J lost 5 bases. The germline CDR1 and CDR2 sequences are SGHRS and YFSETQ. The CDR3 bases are TGCGCCAGCAGCTTGGATCCTAGCGGGGGGGCTGAGACCCAGTACTTC. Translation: CASSLDPSGGAETQYF.

The CDR3 loop is CASKGNQPQHF. DNA of the CDR3: TGTGCCAGCAAGGGGAATCAGCCCCAGCATTTT. The genes are TRBV6-5 and TRBJ1-5; weak D call: TRBD1 (5 bases). Trimming took off 7 bases at V and 4 bases at J, with 5 bases between the two ends. Germline V CDR1 and CDR2: MNHEY, SVGAGI. The length of the CDR3 is 11 residues.

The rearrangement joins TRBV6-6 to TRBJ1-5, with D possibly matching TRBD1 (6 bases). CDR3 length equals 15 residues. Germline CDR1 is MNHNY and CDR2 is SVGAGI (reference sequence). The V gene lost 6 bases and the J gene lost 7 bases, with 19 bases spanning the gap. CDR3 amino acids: CASRPSGVVGQPQHF. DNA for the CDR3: TGTGCCAGCAGGCCATCAGGGGTCGTGGGGCAGCCCCAGCATTTT.

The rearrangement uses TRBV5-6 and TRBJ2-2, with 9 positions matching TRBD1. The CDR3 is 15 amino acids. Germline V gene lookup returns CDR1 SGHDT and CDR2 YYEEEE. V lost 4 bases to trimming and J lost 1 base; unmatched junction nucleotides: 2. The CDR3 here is CASSAGQGNTGELFF. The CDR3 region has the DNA TGTGCCAGCAGCGCGGGACAGGGGAACACCGGGGAGCTGTTTTTT.

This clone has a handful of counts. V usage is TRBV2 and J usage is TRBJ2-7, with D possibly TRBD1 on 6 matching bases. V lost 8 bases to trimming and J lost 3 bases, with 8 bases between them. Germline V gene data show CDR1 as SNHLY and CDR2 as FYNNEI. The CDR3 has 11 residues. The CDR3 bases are TGTGCCAGCTCGGACAGCTACGAGCAGTACTTC. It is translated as CASSDSYEQYF.

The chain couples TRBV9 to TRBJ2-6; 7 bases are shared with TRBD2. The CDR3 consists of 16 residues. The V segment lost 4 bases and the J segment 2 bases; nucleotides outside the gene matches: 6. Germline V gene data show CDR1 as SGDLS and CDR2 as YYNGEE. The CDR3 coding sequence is TGTGCCAGCAGCCTAGTGGGGGGGACTGGGGCCAACGTCCTGACTTTC. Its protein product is CASSLVGGTGANVLTF. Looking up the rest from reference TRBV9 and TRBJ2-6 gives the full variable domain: DSGVTQTPKHLITATGQRVTLRCSPRSGDLSVYWYQQSLDQGLQFLIQYYNGEERAKGNILERFSAQQFPDLHSELNLSSLELGDSALYFCASSLVGGTGANVLTFGAGSRLTVL.

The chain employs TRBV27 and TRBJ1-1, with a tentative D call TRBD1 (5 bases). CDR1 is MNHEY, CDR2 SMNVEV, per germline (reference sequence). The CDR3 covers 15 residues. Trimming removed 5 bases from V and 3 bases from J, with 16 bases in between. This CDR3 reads CASSPPGRRDTEAFF. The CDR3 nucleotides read TGTGCCAGCAGTCCACCGGGACGGCGGGACACTGAAGCTTTCTTT.

In DNA, the CDR3 is TGTGCCAGCAGCTCTACAAGGTATGGCTACACCTTC. Protein: CASSSTRYGYTF. The V gene is TRBV12-3 or TRBV12-4, the J gene TRBJ1-2; D remains ambiguous. The ends were cut back, 6 bases at V and 5 bases at J, with 10 bases in the middle. This CDR3 is built from 12 residues.

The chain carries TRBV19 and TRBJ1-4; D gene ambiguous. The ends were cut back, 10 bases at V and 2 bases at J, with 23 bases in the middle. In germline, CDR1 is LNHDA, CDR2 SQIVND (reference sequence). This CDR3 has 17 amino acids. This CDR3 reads CATTYRGGPSTNEKLFF. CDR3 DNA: TGTGCCACTACGTACCGTGGAGGGCCCTCGACTAATGAAAAACTGTTTTTT.

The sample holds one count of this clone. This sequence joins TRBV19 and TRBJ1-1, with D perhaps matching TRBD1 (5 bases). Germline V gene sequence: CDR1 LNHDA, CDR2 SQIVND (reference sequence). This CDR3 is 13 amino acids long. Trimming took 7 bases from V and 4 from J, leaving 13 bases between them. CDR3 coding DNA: TGTGCCAGTACCCCGGGGCGAACCACTGAAGCTTTCTTT. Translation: CASTPGRTTEAFF.

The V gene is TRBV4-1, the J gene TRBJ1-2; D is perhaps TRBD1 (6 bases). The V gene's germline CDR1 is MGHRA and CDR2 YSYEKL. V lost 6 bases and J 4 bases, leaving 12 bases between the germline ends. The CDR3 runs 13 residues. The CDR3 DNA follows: TGCGCCAGCAGTCGTGGACAGTCCTATGGCTACACCTTC. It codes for CASSRGQSYGYTF.

CDR3 nucleotide sequence: TGTGCCAGTAACACCCAGGGTAAAGCTAACTATGGCTACACCTTC. It is translated as CASNTQGKANYGYTF. The chain has TRBV19 and TRBJ1-2, with a weak D call TRBD1 (5 bases). The V end lost 7 bases, the J end lost 0 bases, and 15 bases lay between the germline ends. This CDR3 is built from 15 residues. CDR1 is LNHDA, CDR2 SQIVND, per germline (reference sequence).

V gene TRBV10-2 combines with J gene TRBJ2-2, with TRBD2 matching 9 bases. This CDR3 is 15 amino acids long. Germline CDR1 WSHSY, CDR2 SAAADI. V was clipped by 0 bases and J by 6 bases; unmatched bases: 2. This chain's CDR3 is CASSESGGGAGELFF. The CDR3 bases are TGCGCCAGCAGTGAGTCCGGCGGGGGGGCCGGGGAGCTGTTTTTT.

DNA of the CDR3: TGTGCCAGCAGCCACAGCGGGGGGAGATACAATGAGCAGTTCTTC. It is translated as CASSHSGGRYNEQFF. The chain is built from TRBV3-1 (or the pseudogene TRBV3-2) and TRBJ2-1, with 9 positions matching TRBD2. V lost 3 bases and J lost 4; bases outside the gene matches: 4. This CDR3 is 15 amino acids long. Germline V gene lookup returns CDR1 LGHDT and CDR2 YNNKEL (reference sequence).

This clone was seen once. The CDR3 DNA reads as TGTGCCAGCAGCTTTCGAGGGGGCAAACTTTCCGGGGCCAACGTCCTGACTTTC. Residues: CASSFRGGKLSGANVLTF. The V call is TRBV5-6, the J call TRBJ2-6; 7 bases are a match to TRBD1. Germline V lookup: CDR1 SGHDT, CDR2 YYEEEE. The CDR3 length is 18 residues. The J segment lost 4 bases and the V segment lost 2 bases, leaving 12 bases of the junction unmatched.